These 22 T cell receptor beta chains share one sample of origin, sequenced in a study of shared clonotypes between healthy human individuals. The repertoire was sequenced with immunoSEQ multiplex PCR; TCRdb's copy has only in-frame clones and lacks some. This sample yields more than 2 million clones, of which 90% to 97% are seen a single time; around 0.13% belongs to the top ten. Sequencing was carried out using naive CD4+ T cells sorted from blood. Documented subset: CD45RA+ positively selected. The receptors stem from a man aged 18 to 29 in good health.

This clone has just a few counts. The chain recombines TRBV10-2 with TRBJ2-7; D gene ambiguous. From germline, CDR1 is WSHSY and CDR2 SAAADI. The CDR3 consists of 13 residues. V lost 5 bases to trimming and J lost 1 base, with 9 bases between them. The CDR3: CASSRVGSYEQYF. CDR3 bases: TGCGCCAGCAGTAGAGTGGGTTCCTACGAGCAGTACTTC.

The chain recombines TRBV6-1 with TRBJ2-3; 9 bases align to TRBD1. The germline CDR1 and CDR2 sequences are MNHNS and SASEGT. The CDR3 totals 16 residues. The ends lost 1 base at V and 3 bases at J; junction bases unmatched: 5. CDR3 loop: CASSEGAGQGTDTQYF. CDR3 nucleotides: TGTGCCAGCAGTGAAGGTGCTGGACAGGGGACAGATACGCAGTATTTT.

The chain joins TRBV28 to TRBJ1-1; 8 bases match TRBD1. Trimming removed 6 bases from V and 5 bases from J; junction bases left unmatched: 14. CDR1 is MDHEN and CDR2 is SYDVKM in the germline V gene. The length of the CDR3 is 16 residues. CDR3 protein: CASSLGQGRGLTEAFF. Written as DNA, the CDR3 is TGTGCCAGCAGCCTTGGACAGGGTAGAGGGTTGACTGAAGCTTTCTTT.

There are a few counts of this clone. The same CDR3 arises from other DNA sequences in this sample as well. The chain links TRBV7-2 to TRBJ2-7, with 10 bases lining up with TRBD2. J was trimmed by 2 bases and V by 1 base; bases with no gene match: 2. This CDR3 contains 15 residues. In germline, CDR1 is SGHTA, CDR2 FQGNSA. The CDR3 protein is CASSLELAGTYEQYF. CDR3 nucleotides: TGTGCCAGCAGCTTAGAACTAGCGGGGACCTACGAGCAGTACTTC.

The DNA for the CDR3 is TGTGCCAGCAGTTCCTTACGGTTCCCCGATGTCGGCAATGAGCAGTTCTTC. It translates to CASSSLRFPDVGNEQFF. The rearrangement links TRBV27 to TRBJ2-1; D gene uncertain. The CDR3 runs 17 residues. V was shortened by 4 bases and J by 6 bases, with 22 bases between the two germline ends. Germline V CDR1 and CDR2: MNHEY, SMNVEV (reference sequence).

The chain joins TRBV21-1 to TRBJ2-1; the D call TRBD2 from the table was never checked on the DNA. TRBV21-1 is a documented pseudogene. The CDR3 is made up of 19 amino acids. CDR3 sequence reads: CASSKELRQLAEEDNEQFF. In nucleotides, the CDR3 is TGTGCCAGCAGCAAAGAACTCCGCCAACTAGCGGAAGAGGACAATGAGCAGTTCTTC.

The chain links TRBV7-9 to TRBJ2-1, with 8 nucleotides matching TRBD1. V lost 3 bases to trimming and J lost 5 bases; unmatched junction nucleotides: 0. The germline gives CDR1 SEHNR, CDR2 FQNEAQ (reference sequence). This CDR3 has 13 residues. CDR3 nucleotides: TGTGCCAGCAGCTTGGACAGGGACAATGAGCAGTTCTTC. Amino acid sequence: CASSLDRDNEQFF.

This clone was found once. The rearrangement links TRBV7-9 to TRBJ2-7; TRBD1 aligns across 11 bases. The V and J ends lost 5 bases and 6 bases, in that order; junction bases with no gene match: 6. Germline V gives CDR1 SEHNR, CDR2 FQNEAQ (reference sequence). CDR3 length equals 14 residues. CDR3 sequence reads: CASSPGGQGGEQYF. The CDR3 DNA sequence: TGTGCCAGCAGCCCCGGGGGACAGGGGGGCGAGCAGTACTTC. The full variable domain, rest sourced from reference TRBV7-9 and TRBJ2-7, is DTGVSQNPRHKITKRGQNVTFRCDPISEHNRLYWYRQTLGQGPEFLTYFQNEAQLEKSRLLSDRFSAERPKGSFSTLEIQRTEQGDSAMYLCASSPGGQGGEQYFGPGTRLTVT.

The J gene is TRBJ2-1, the V gene TRBV9; perhaps TRBD1 as D (5 bases). The CDR3 is 15 residues long. V was shortened by 4 bases and J by 4 bases, with 15 bases between the two germline ends. Germline V gene sequence: CDR1 SGDLS, CDR2 YYNGEE. The CDR3 region has the DNA TGTGCCAGCAGCAAGGAGCAGGGCTGGTACAATGAGCAGTTCTTC. It codes for CASSKEQGWYNEQFF.

This chain links TRBV6-5 with TRBJ2-5, with unresolved D. In germline, CDR1 is MNHEY, CDR2 SVGAGI. Trimming removed 0 bases from V and 2 bases from J, with 7 bases in between. The CDR3 spans 14 residues. CDR3 DNA sequence: TGTGCCAGCAGTTACTCTGTCTTACAAGAGACCCAGTACTTC. It codes for CASSYSVLQETQYF.

The chain links TRBV10-3 to TRBJ1-1, with D uncertain. The CDR3 runs to 15 residues. Germline V lookup: CDR1 ENHRY, CDR2 SYGVKD. Trimming left V 5 bases short and J 0 bases short, with 13 bases between. CDR3 coding DNA: TGTGCCATCAGTACAGACCCGATCATGAACACTGAAGCTTTCTTT. Translated: CAISTDPIMNTEAFF.

V and J are TRBV18 and TRBJ2-6; no clear D gene. V lost 1 base and J 2 bases, leaving 12 bases between the germline ends. There are 17 residues in the CDR3. CDR1 is KGHSH and CDR2 is LQKENI in the germline V gene. In nucleotides, the CDR3 is TGTGCCAGCTCACCACTCTCGGTGTTGGCTGGGGCCAACGTCCTGACTTTC. This sequence encodes CASSPLSVLAGANVLTF.

The rearrangement joins TRBV7-9 to TRBJ1-5; D might be TRBD1 (5 bases). The CDR3 runs to 18 residues. Germline CDR1 is SEHNR and CDR2 is FQNEAQ (reference sequence). Trimming took 2 bases from V and 2 from J, leaving 19 bases between them. The CDR3 protein is CASSLIIGTRGGNQPQHF. The DNA for the CDR3 is TGTGCCAGCAGCTTAATAATCGGTACTCGGGGCGGCAATCAGCCCCAGCATTTT.

Turning to this clone: Different DNA sequences within this sample yield the same CDR3. The rearrangement joins TRBV28 to TRBJ1-2; D is unclear. This CDR3 has 13 residues. V shed 5 bases and J shed 4 bases, with 11 bases lying between them. CDR1 is MDHEN, CDR2 SYDVKM, per germline. The CDR3 sequence is CASSLDGLYGYTF. The DNA of the CDR3 is TGTGCCAGCAGTCTGGACGGCCTCTATGGCTACACCTTC.

This sequence joins TRBV5-1 and TRBJ2-2; 12 nucleotides line up with TRBD2. Trimming took 7 bases from V and 3 from J; bases not matched to a gene: 4. This CDR3 is built from 15 residues. Germline V CDR1 and CDR2: SGHRS, YFSETQ. The chain's CDR3 is CASHRTSGDTGELFF. CDR3 nucleotides: TGCGCCAGCCATAGGACTAGCGGGGACACCGGGGAGCTGTTTTTT. The full variable domain, rest sourced from reference TRBV5-1 and TRBJ2-2, is KAGVTQTPRYLIKTRGQQVTLSCSPISGHRSVSWYQQTPGQGLQFLFEYFSETQRNKGNFPGRFSGRQFSNSRSEMNVSTLELGDSALYLCASHRTSGDTGELFFGEGSRLTVL.

The gene calls are TRBV10-3 and TRBJ1-3; the D gene is possibly TRBD1 (6 bases). The germline V gene has CDR1 ENHRY and CDR2 SYGVKD. Deletions cut 11 bases from V and 4 bases from J, with 21 bases between. CDR3 length: 15 amino acids. CDR3 nucleotide sequence: TGTGCCTCGACCCCCACAGGGACCGCGGGAAACACCATATATTTT. This encodes CASTPTGTAGNTIYF.

The V and J genes are TRBV18 and TRBJ1-6; the D is unclear. Germline V gene sequence: CDR1 KGHSH, CDR2 LQKENI. V gave up 2 bases and J gave up 7 bases, with 12 bases separating them. This CDR3 spans 15 amino acids. The CDR3 nucleotides are TGTGCCAGCTCACCAAACTCACCCTCAAATTCACCCCTCCACTTT. It encodes CASSPNSPSNSPLHF.

The J gene is TRBJ2-5, the V gene TRBV4-1; weak D call: TRBD2 (5 bases). The end of the DNA aligns better with TRBJ2-7, so the J call may be wrong. Germline V gene data show CDR1 as MGHRA and CDR2 as YSYEKL. The length of the CDR3 is 14 residues. The DNA for the CDR3 is TGCGCCAGCAGCCACCCAGCGGAGACCTACGAGCAGTACTTC. This translates into CASSHPAETYEQYF.

This rearrangement joins TRBV5-1 to TRBJ2-7, with D perhaps matching TRBD2 (6 bases). The germline CDR1 and CDR2 sequences are SGHRS and YFSETQ. CDR3 size: 17 residues. V was clipped by 3 bases and J by 0 bases, with 19 bases between them. CDR3 DNA: TGCGCCAGCAGCTGGGGGGTTTCGGGACGGAGCTCCTACGAGCAGTACTTC. The encoded protein is CASSWGVSGRSSYEQYF.

This clone has only one observation. Other DNA sequences in this sample translate to the same CDR3. V usage is TRBV5-1 and J usage is TRBJ2-7; unclear D gene. This CDR3 is 13 amino acids long. Germline CDR1 reads SGHRS; CDR2 reads YFSETQ. V was clipped by 0 bases and J by 3 bases, with 7 bases between them. The CDR3: CASSLVGNYEQYF. The CDR3 DNA sequence: TGCGCCAGCAGCTTGGTTGGAAACTACGAGCAGTACTTC.

The chain employs TRBV11-1 and TRBJ2-1; unclear D gene. The CDR3 sequence is 14 residues long. Germline V gene data show CDR1 as SGHAT and CDR2 as FQDESV (reference sequence). V was trimmed by 1 base and J by 3 bases, leaving 7 bases between them. The CDR3, as DNA: TGTGCCAGCAGCTTAGACCCCATCTACAATGAGCAGTTCTTC. It encodes CASSLDPIYNEQFF.

The chain is built from TRBV11-3 and TRBJ2-2; D is unresolved. CDR3 size: 15 residues. Per the germline V gene, CDR1 is SGHNT and CDR2 is YENEEA. The V end was cut by 5 bases, the J end by 0 bases, with 10 bases between. As DNA, the CDR3 is TGTGCCAGCAGCCCTGGTAGCACGAACACCGGGGAGCTGTTTTTT. As protein: CASSPGSTNTGELFF.